This entry concerns a single T cell receptor (beta chain). Antigen: not known. CDR1 MGHDK and CDR2 SYGVNS come from the germline V gene. The V end lost 1 base, the J end lost 6 bases, and 10 bases lay between the germline ends. CDR3 length equals 13 residues. This sample is part of a study of chemoradiotherapy in HPV16-positive cancers. In the study overall: Functional T-cell assays on a couple of HPV16-positive patients' cells defined candidate HPV-specific clones and common TCR motifs.

Samples were taken several times over chemoradiotherapy. Some clones are missing from TCRdb's copy, which holds only in-frame ones; the method was immunoSEQ multiplex PCR. The sample has under 20,000 clones, 75% to 80% seen once. Study results and caveats: Only a couple of HPV16-positive patients supplied the functional HPV-specificity definition. Candidate HPV-specific clones and E7-related TCR motifs grew in tumor during treatment.

This sequence was found in a human donor with HPV-associated anogenital cancer. Sample acquisition took place from a patient who underwent chemoradiotherapy. This chain connects TRBV25-1 to TRBJ2-7, with a possible D match to TRBD2 (5 bases). CDR3 residues: CASSESLGSEQYF. The DNA of the CDR3 is TGTGCCAGCAGTGAATCCCTAGGGAGCGAGCAGTACTTC.